Listed here are 25 T cell receptor delta chains from one sample, sequenced in a study of gamma-delta chains in newborns, infants, children (dated by TCRdb to between 2017 and 2020). The instrument was an Illumina MiSeq. Via CATT, TCRdb reprocessed the public reads, and rows with identical DNA were then joined. Counted in this sample were nearly 5,500 delta-chain clones; approximately 17% of them appeared once. The top ten hold roughly 5.2% of the sample. Material: blood. These receptors all come from a child who was a newborn, infant or young child, either healthy, febrile or measles-vaccinated (not recorded which).

Remarks on this clone: With only one base between it and a far larger clone, this is likely a read error. V is TRDV2 and J is TRDJ2, with 8 nucleotides matching TRDD3. This CDR3 is 14 amino acids long. The germline gives CDR1 GEAIGNYY, CDR2 EKD. V dropped 0 bases and J dropped 10; count of bases not matched to a gene: 6. The CDR3 nucleotides read TGTGCCTGTGACACCCTTGGGGGATCAGAACAACTCTTCTTT. It translates to CACDTLGGSEQLFF.

J is TRDJ3 and V is TRDV2, with 8 bases lining up with TRDD3. This CDR3 is built from 18 residues. V lost 1 base and J lost 2; bases outside the gene matches: 6. Germline CDR1 and CDR2: GEAIGNYY and EKD. The CDR3 DNA follows: TGTGCCTGTGACACGATACTGGGGGGTACCTGGGACACCCGACAGATGTTTTTC. Translated: CACDTILGGTWDTRQMFF.

Concerning this clone itself: This may be a read error: a much more frequent sequence differs by one nucleotide. The chain recombines TRDV2 with TRDJ3; a possible D gene is TRDD3 (5 bases). TCRdb supplies no J gene; here it was assigned by aligning the nucleotide sequence to germline. Germline V gene sequence: CDR1 GEAIGNYY, CDR2 EKD. The CDR3 loop spans 17 amino acids. DNA of the CDR3: TGTGCCTGTGACACGGGATGGAGCTCCTGGGACACCCGAAAGATGTTTTTC. Translating it yields CACDTGWSSWDTRKMFF.

This clone is judged medium-sized (0.01 to 0.1%). The rearrangement joins TRDV3 to TRDJ1, with 8 bases matching TRDD3. J was trimmed by 0 bases and V by 3 bases; bases with no gene match: 9. This CDR3 has 15 residues. Germline CDR1 TVYSNPD, CDR2 GDNSRS (reference sequence). CDR3 nucleotide sequence: TGTGCCTTCCTGGGGGACCCTCTGTACACCGATAAACTCATCTTT. This codes for CAFLGDPLYTDKLIF.

V and J are TRDV2 and TRDJ3; 9 bases map to TRDD3. The J gene comes from matching the DNA to germline here; TCRdb lacks it. Germline trimming cut 0 bases from V and 0 bases from J; bases unmatched to any gene: 8. The CDR3 is 20 amino acids. The germline V gene has CDR1 GEAIGNYY and CDR2 EKD. This chain's CDR3 is CACDTAGGYSSSWDTRQMFF. In DNA form, the CDR3 reads TGTGCCTGTGACACCGCCGGGGGATACTCCAGCTCCTGGGACACCCGACAGATGTTTTTC.

This clone was seen a handful of times. V gene TRDV2 combines with J gene TRDJ3; 7 bases align to TRDD3. CDR1 GEAIGNYY and CDR2 EKD come from the germline V gene. This CDR3 is built from 19 residues. Trimming at V came to 4 bases and at J to 3 bases, leaving 14 bases not matched to a gene. CDR3 sequence (DNA): TGTGCCTGTGATAAACTGGGGCAAAACGGGAGCTGGGACACCCGACAGATGTTTTTC. This codes for CACDKLGQNGSWDTRQMFF.

By sample fraction, this clone is medium-sized (0.01 to 0.1%). Distinct nucleotide sequences in the sample also encode this CDR3. The rearrangement joins TRDV2 to TRDJ2; 10 bases fit TRDD3. V lost 1 base and J lost 0; bases outside the gene matches: 1. The CDR3 contains 16 residues. Germline CDR1 GEAIGNYY, CDR2 EKD. CDR3: CACDTLGDTLTAQLFF. CDR3 nucleotides: TGTGCCTGTGACACTCTGGGGGATACTTTGACAGCACAACTCTTCTTT.

In its sample, this clone ranks as medium-sized. This chain joins TRDV2 and TRDJ3, with a possible D match to TRDD3 (6 bases). Germline V gene lookup returns CDR1 GEAIGNYY and CDR2 EKD. The V end lost 0 bases, the J end lost 0 bases, and 14 bases lay between the germline ends. The CDR3 covers 19 residues. The CDR3 loop reads CACDTGDPRSSWDTRQMFF. CDR3 DNA: TGTGCCTGTGACACCGGGGATCCGAGGAGCTCCTGGGACACCCGACAGATGTTTTTC.

Note on this clone: TCRdb's protein, taken from a much larger clone, differs from this DNA's translation at residue 13, likely owing to a read error; the protein displayed comes from the DNA. The chain uses TRDV2 and TRDJ1; TRDD3 might be the D (6 bases). Germline V gives CDR1 GEAIGNYY, CDR2 EKD. The CDR3 has 15 residues. This chain's CDR3 is CACDKLGGLTDKPIF. Written as DNA, the CDR3 is TGTGCCTGTGACAAGTTGGGGGGACTAACCGATAAACCCATCTTT.

This clone is labeled as medium-sized (0.01 to 0.1%). The chain uses TRDV1 and TRDJ1, with D possibly matching TRDD2 (6 bases). The germline gives CDR1 TSWWSYY, CDR2 QGS. The CDR3 is made up of 18 amino acids. The V and J ends lost 0 bases and 2 bases respectively, with 19 bases between them. CDR3 residues: CALGELKSYKKGTDKLIF. DNA for the CDR3: TGTGCTCTTGGGGAACTGAAGTCCTACAAGAAGGGGACCGATAAACTCATCTTT.

The V gene is TRDV1, the J gene TRDJ1; D might be TRDD3 (5 bases). Here the J gene came from matching the DNA to germline, since TCRdb omits it. V lost 5 bases and J lost 3, with 28 bases in between. CDR1 and CDR2 from the germline V gene are TSWWSYY and QGS. CDR3 length: 19 amino acids. CDR3 sequence: CALGPQYSRAGVRADKLIF. In DNA, the CDR3 is TGTGCTCTTGGGCCCCAATACAGTAGGGCGGGGGTTCGGGCCGATAAACTCATCTTT.

No V gene was called, and the J gene is TRDJ1; the table's D call of TRDD3 was not tested on the DNA. The CDR3 loop spans 26 amino acids. The CDR3 loop reads CALGAVLPTVPSVHWGIPVYTDKLIF. The CDR3 DNA follows: TGTGCTCTTGGGGCTGTCCTTCCTACAGTCCCCTCCGTTCACTGGGGGATACCCGTGTACACCGATAAACTCATCTTT.

As concerns this clone: A single base separates this from a much larger clone, so it may be a read error. Other nucleotide sequences in the sample specify the same CDR3. The CDR3 here is CACDATGGSWDTRQMFF. The DNA for the CDR3 is TGTGCCTGTGACGCTACTGGGGGATCCTGGGACACCCGACAGATGTTTTTC. The chain couples TRDV2 to TRDJ3; TRDD3 aligns across 9 bases. CDR1 is GEAIGNYY and CDR2 is EKD in the germline V gene. The V and J ends lost 3 bases and 1 base, in that order; junction bases with no gene match: 3. The CDR3 has 17 amino acids.

The J gene is TRDJ3, the V gene TRDV2; TRDD3 matches at 9 bases. The CDR3 runs to 17 residues. The germline V gene encodes CDR1 GEAIGNYY and CDR2 EKD. Trimming cost V 5 bases and J 5 bases; bases outside gene matches: 9. CDR3 bases: TGTGCCTGTGGCGAGGTGGGGGATAGGAGGGACACCCGACAGATGTTTTTC. Protein sequence: CACGEVGDRRDTRQMFF.

No V segment was called; the J segment is TRDJ1; TRDD3 is the table's D call and was not checked against the DNA. This CDR3 contains 20 residues. The CDR3 nucleotides read TGTGCTCTTGGGGAAAGGGTTCCGTACTGGGTGATATACGACACCGATAAACTCATCTTT. Translated, it gives CALGERVPYWVIYDTDKLIF.

This clone came up a few times. This chain links TRDV2 with TRDJ3; 11 nucleotides align to TRDD3. Per the germline V gene, CDR1 is GEAIGNYY and CDR2 is EKD. The CDR3 consists of 19 residues. The junction had 6 bases not matched to a gene; V was cut back by 3 bases and J by 0 bases. This chain's CDR3 is CACDALGDTDSWDTRQMFF. The DNA for the CDR3 is TGTGCCTGTGACGCTCTGGGGGATACAGACTCCTGGGACACCCGACAGATGTTTTTC.

The J gene is given as TRDJ1, and the V gene is not called; the D call in the table, TRDD3, was not verified against the DNA. The CDR3 is 24 amino acids. CDR3 DNA sequence: TGTGCTCTTGGGGAACTAGATACCCCACGATCGGGCCCGGGGAGTAAGGAGTACACCGATAAACTCATCTTT. Its translation is CALGELDTPRSGPGSKEYTDKLIF.

In its sample, this clone was seen once. This clone may be a read error of a much larger clone one base away. The V call is TRDV2, the J call TRDJ3; TRDD3 aligns across 13 bases. The J gene, absent from TCRdb, was called here by matching the DNA to germline. The V gene's germline CDR1 is GEAIGNYY and CDR2 EKD. This CDR3 has 20 residues. The CDR3 reads CACDPVLGDTISWDTRKMFF. In DNA, the CDR3 is TGTGCCTGTGATCCCGTACTGGGGGATACGATCTCCTGGGACACCCGAAAGATGTTTTTC.

A few counts support this clone. The DNA translation disagrees with the TCRdb protein at residue 8, so the protein in this description comes from the DNA. V and J are TRDV2 and TRDJ1; possible D gene TRDD2, 5 bases. CDR1 GEAIGNYY and CDR2 EKD come from the germline V gene. The CDR3 length is 15 residues. Trimming took 3 bases from V and 1 from J, leaving 14 bases between them. Written as DNA, the CDR3 is TGTGCCTGTGACTCGATCCTAGCGCCCACCGATAAACTCATCTTT. It codes for CACDSILAPTDKLIF.

The rearrangement links TRDV2 to TRDJ3; tentative D call: TRDD3 (5 bases). The germline V gene encodes CDR1 GEAIGNYY and CDR2 EKD. With 1 base removed from V and 0 bases from J, the gap between germline ends came to 18 bases. CDR3 length equals 20 residues. As DNA, the CDR3 is TGTGCCTGTGACACATTCTCGGTCACTTGGGGCTCCTGGGACACCCGACAGATGTTTTTC. Its translation: CACDTFSVTWGSWDTRQMFF.

This clone has a handful of counts. V is TRDV2 and J is TRDJ3, with D hard to call. The germline V gene has CDR1 GEAIGNYY and CDR2 EKD. V dropped 0 bases and J dropped 0 bases, with 8 bases sitting between them. The CDR3 consists of 17 residues. CDR3 nucleotide sequence: TGTGCCTGTGACACCGTCCTGAGCTCCTGGGACACCCGACAGATGTTTTTC. This encodes CACDTVLSSWDTRQMFF.

This clone is judged medium-sized. The V gene is TRDV2, the J gene TRDJ1, with 12 bases aligning to TRDD3. This CDR3 spans 19 amino acids. Looked up from germline, CDR1 is GEAIGNYY and CDR2 is EKD. The J segment lost 0 bases and the V segment lost 0 bases, leaving 10 bases of the junction unmatched. CDR3 protein: CACDTLATGGYPYTDKLIF. In DNA, the CDR3 is TGTGCCTGTGACACCTTGGCTACTGGGGGATACCCGTACACCGATAAACTCATCTTT.

V usage is TRDV2 and J usage is TRDJ1; 13 nucleotides align to TRDD3. The CDR3 extends over 19 amino acids. Germline lookup yields CDR1 GEAIGNYY and CDR2 EKD. With V trimmed by 3 bases and J by 1 base, 13 bases remained unmatched. CDR3 sequence: CACDGLTGGYARSTDKLIF. The CDR3 nucleotides are TGTGCCTGTGACGGCCTTACTGGGGGATACGCCCGTAGCACCGATAAACTCATCTTT.

This clone is judged medium-sized. This chain connects TRDV2 to TRDJ1; D may be TRDD3 (5 bases). CDR3 size: 24 residues. Germline loops: CDR1 GEAIGNYY, CDR2 EKD. The ends were cut back, 0 bases at V and 0 bases at J, with 37 bases in the middle. CDR3 nucleotide sequence: TGTGCCTGTGACACCCTAACTCAGCCGGTACTGGAAAGTACTACCCATGTACACACCGATAAACTCATCTTT. Amino acid sequence: CACDTLTQPVLESTTHVHTDKLIF.

This clone was found a few times. DNA for the CDR3: TGTGCCTGTGACTCCCTGACCGGTGTACTGGGGGTCCCGTACACCGATAAACTCATCTTT. Amino acids: CACDSLTGVLGVPYTDKLIF. The chain is built from TRDV2 and TRDJ1; 8 bases match TRDD3. V lost 3 bases, J lost 0 bases, and 20 bases stayed unmatched. The CDR3 sequence is 20 residues long. CDR1 is GEAIGNYY and CDR2 is EKD in the germline V gene.